A single sample gave rise to the 21 T cell receptor beta chains below, sequenced in a study of long-term antiretroviral therapy in people with HIV. Researchers ran immunoSEQ v3.0 at survey level. The repertoire was sequenced with immunoSEQ multiplex PCR; TCRdb's copy has only in-frame clones and lacks some. The sample lists about 6,700 clones, roughly 70% occurring once. The material sequenced was unsorted PBMCs, taken 0.1 years before starting antiretroviral therapy. The receptor source for this set is a young man with HIV.

The chain is built from TRBV7-3 and TRBJ1-2, with TRBD1 identical over 8 bases. V lost 3 bases, J lost 8 bases, and 8 bases stayed unmatched. From germline, CDR1 is SGHTA and CDR2 FQGTGA. This CDR3 has 14 residues. CDR3 amino acids: CASSLGPTGEGYTF. In DNA, the CDR3 is TGTGCCAGCAGCTTGGGACCGACAGGGGAAGGCTACACCTTC.

The rearrangement joins TRBV7-9 to TRBJ2-7, with D possibly matching TRBD2 (6 bases). The CDR3 runs to 15 residues. Germline CDR1 reads SEHNR; CDR2 reads FQNEAQ (reference sequence). Trimming shortened V by 3 bases and J by 4 bases, and 16 bases separated the two germline ends. DNA of the CDR3: TGTGCCAGCAGCTTTTCGGGGCGGGGCGCTTACGAGCAGTACTTC. Translation gives CASSFSGRGAYEQYF.

This sequence joins TRBV2 and TRBJ1-6; TRBD1 is a possible D gene (6 bases). Trimming shortened V by 5 bases and J by 9 bases, and 20 bases separated the two germline ends. This CDR3 is 16 amino acids long. Germline V CDR1 and CDR2: SNHLY, FYNNEI. The CDR3 nucleotides read TGTGCCAGCAGTTCCGTAGACAGGCCGCCGGGTTCACCCCTCCACTTT. It encodes CASSSVDRPPGSPLHF.

The V call is TRBV11-2, the J call TRBJ2-7; 9 bases are shared with TRBD1. The germline CDR1 and CDR2 sequences are SGHAT and FQNNGV. Trimming at V came to 5 bases and at J to 3 bases, leaving 11 bases not matched to a gene. This CDR3 region has 16 residues. CDR3 sequence (DNA): TGTGCCAGCAGCAAACGACGGACAGGGGCAAGCTACGAGCAGTACTTC. Protein: CASSKRRTGASYEQYF.

This clone is categorized as medium-sized. The CDR3, as DNA: TGTGCCAGCAGTTTATCAGCGGGGGACATCTACGAGCAGTACTTC. Translating gives CASSLSAGDIYEQYF. The chain recombines TRBV28 with TRBJ2-7; 8 bases are a match to TRBD2. The CDR3 runs 15 residues. V shed 1 base and J 3 bases; nucleotides not matched to a gene: 5. Germline V gene data show CDR1 as MDHEN and CDR2 as SYDVKM.

The gene calls are TRBV28 and TRBJ1-4; the D gene is possibly TRBD1 (6 bases). Trimming shortened V by 2 bases and J by 12 bases, and 10 bases separated the two germline ends. CDR1 is MDHEN and CDR2 is SYDVKM in the germline V gene. The CDR3 is 12 amino acids. In DNA form, the CDR3 reads TGTGCCAGCAGTTTACAGGGGCTGGAACTGTTTTTT. Its protein product is CASSLQGLELFF.

V is TRBV11-1 and J is TRBJ1-2; D might be TRBD1 (6 bases). Deletions cut 5 bases from V and 4 bases from J, with 20 bases between. This CDR3 has 16 amino acids. The germline CDR1 and CDR2 sequences are SGHAT and FQDESV (reference sequence). The CDR3 here is CASSHRDRGRGYGYTF. The DNA of the CDR3 is TGTGCCAGCAGCCATAGAGATCGGGGCAGGGGCTATGGCTACACCTTC.

This clone was picked up a small number of times. The V and J genes are TRBV6-4 and TRBJ1-1; D unresolved. CDR3 length equals 14 residues. The V end lost 6 bases, the J end lost 6 bases, and 17 bases lay between the germline ends. CDR1 and CDR2 from the germline V gene are MRHNA and SNTAGT. This CDR3 is CASSQDSDSAEAFF. CDR3 in DNA: TGTGCCAGCAGCCAAGATTCCGACTCGGCTGAAGCTTTCTTT.

This chain joins TRBV7-3 and TRBJ2-1; D possibly corresponds to TRBD2 (5 bases). Looked up from germline, CDR1 is SGHTA and CDR2 is FQGTGA. This CDR3 is 13 amino acids long. Trimming removed 0 bases from V and 9 bases from J, with 9 bases in between. CDR3 coding DNA: TGTGCCAGCAGCTTAACCGGGGAAAGTGAGCAGTTCTTC. Its protein product is CASSLTGESEQFF.

In this sample, this clone turned up once. This rearrangement joins TRBV6-5 to TRBJ2-2; the D gene is possibly TRBD1 (5 bases). Germline V gene lookup returns CDR1 MNHEY and CDR2 SVGAGI. The CDR3 runs 16 residues. V was cut by 0 bases and J by 4 bases, with 12 bases left in between. CDR3 sequence (DNA): TGTGCCAGCAGTTACTCGGGCAGGGTGGGCACCGGGGAGCTGTTTTTT. As protein: CASSYSGRVGTGELFF.

The chain carries TRBV5-6 and TRBJ1-1, with D uncertain. Trimming cost V 4 bases and J 4 bases, with 11 bases left between them. CDR1 and CDR2 (germline): SGHDT, YYEEEE. The CDR3 covers 13 residues. The chain's CDR3 is CASSRRMGTEAFF. The CDR3 DNA follows: TGTGCCAGCAGCAGGAGAATGGGCACTGAAGCTTTCTTT.

The chain employs TRBV2 and TRBJ1-2; D gene ambiguous. The V gene's germline CDR1 is SNHLY and CDR2 FYNNEI. V was clipped by 3 bases and J by 3 bases, with 11 bases between them. This CDR3 contains 14 residues. DNA for the CDR3: TGTGCCAGCAGTGACCCCACGGTACACTATGGCTACACCTTC. This gives the protein CASSDPTVHYGYTF.

The chain employs TRBV5-6 and TRBJ2-5, with D unresolved. V was trimmed by 4 bases and J by 4 bases, leaving 11 bases between them. CDR3 length: 13 residues. Germline V gene sequence: CDR1 SGHDT, CDR2 YYEEEE. CDR3 DNA sequence: TGTGCCAGCAGCCCCCGGGTGGGAGAGACCCAGTACTTC. As protein: CASSPRVGETQYF.

The genes are TRBV6-6 and TRBJ1-1; 8 nucleotides align to TRBD1. This CDR3 comprises 15 residues. CDR1 and CDR2 from the germline V gene are MNHNY and SVGAGI (reference sequence). V dropped 0 bases and J dropped 10; count of bases not matched to a gene: 10. CDR3 nucleotides: TGTGCCAGCAGTTACTCTTCCCCGGACAGGGCCCGAGCTTTCTTT. Translation: CASSYSSPDRARAFF.

The V gene is TRBV27, the J gene TRBJ2-6, with 8 bases matching TRBD1. Germline V gene lookup returns CDR1 MNHEY and CDR2 SMNVEV (reference sequence). V shed 1 base, J shed 0 bases, and the junction held 5 bases outside the gene matches. The CDR3 has 18 residues. The CDR3 DNA reads TGTGCCAGCAGTTTATGGAGGGACAGGCCCTCTGGGGCCAACGTCCTGACTTTC. Translation gives CASSLWRDRPSGANVLTF.

The rearrangement joins TRBV4-1 to TRBJ1-3; 10 bases match TRBD1. The J segment lost 3 bases and the V segment lost 4 bases, leaving 6 bases of the junction unmatched. The germline V gene encodes CDR1 MGHRA and CDR2 YSYEKL. The CDR3 has 16 amino acids. DNA of the CDR3: TGCGCCAGCAGCCCGGGACAGGGGCGGCATGGAAACACCATATATTTT. Translation: CASSPGQGRHGNTIYF.

This chain joins TRBV30 and TRBJ2-6; D gene ambiguous. This CDR3 has 14 residues. Trimming removed 0 bases from V and 1 base from J, with 4 bases in between. CDR1 is GTSNPN, CDR2 SVGIG, per germline (reference sequence). CDR3 DNA sequence: TGTGCCTGGAGTGTACCTTCTGGGGCCAACGTCCTGACTTTC. Translated: CAWSVPSGANVLTF.

The chain has TRBV5-1 and TRBJ1-4; D possibly corresponds to TRBD1 (6 bases). From germline, CDR1 is SGHRS and CDR2 YFSETQ. The V and J ends lost 4 bases and 3 bases respectively, with 19 bases between them. The CDR3 length is 17 residues. The CDR3 spells CASSDPGEINSNEKLFF. As DNA, the CDR3 is TGCGCCAGCAGCGACCCAGGGGAAATTAACTCTAATGAAAAACTGTTTTTT.

This sequence joins TRBV6-1 and TRBJ1-6; D gene ambiguous. V gave up 1 base and J gave up 2 bases, with 12 bases separating them. Per germline, CDR1 MNHNS and CDR2 SASEGT. The CDR3 sequence is 17 residues long. CDR3 DNA sequence: TGTGCCAGCAGTGAAGTTTGGGGTTTGCCCTATAATTCACCCCTCCACTTT. It yields the protein CASSEVWGLPYNSPLHF.

The chain joins TRBV15 to TRBJ2-1, with D hard to call. Trimming shortened V by 6 bases and J by 8 bases, and 14 bases separated the two germline ends. CDR3 size: 13 residues. Germline V CDR1 and CDR2: LNHNV, YYDKDF (reference sequence). CDR3 residues: CATRSIADYEQFF. As DNA, the CDR3 is TGTGCCACCAGGTCAATCGCCGATTATGAGCAGTTCTTC.

The rearrangement uses TRBV7-8 and TRBJ2-2; tentatively, D is TRBD1 (6 bases). The length of the CDR3 is 14 residues. Germline V lookup: CDR1 SGHVS, CDR2 FQNEAQ. V was clipped by 3 bases and J by 7 bases, with 12 bases between them. DNA for the CDR3: TGTGCCAGCAGCTTCCTTCAGGGGCTCGGGGAGCTGTTTTTT. Its translation is CASSFLQGLGELFF.